This T cell receptor beta chain was captured in a study of shared clonotypes between healthy human individuals. The CDR3 has 15 amino acids. Trimming pared 6 bases from V and 4 bases from J, leaving 18 bases between. Per germline, CDR1 MDHEN and CDR2 SYDVKM. Donors were Caucasian adults residing in Nashville, Tennessee, USA. The split of CD4+ cells yielded CD45RA+ naive and CD45RA-negative memory subsets. This clone turned up a few times. Replicate PCRs from sorted subsets contained approximately 190 ng DNA, which is 30,000 to 35,000 T cell genomes. Profiled with immunoSEQ multiplex PCR; TCRdb holds only in-frame clones, not every one. The sample consists of about 2.4 million clones, over 85% of them appearing once.

The chain joins TRBV28 to TRBJ1-2; maybe TRBD1 (6 bases). The receptor comes from a man younger than 35 in good health. Some clones in this sample may be carry-over from other donors' samples. Sample: naive CD4+ T cells from PBMCs. Subset denoted: CD45RA+ positively selected. As DNA, the CDR3 is TGTGCCAGCAGCCCTGGGGGGCCGACTCTCTATGGCTACACCTTC. This codes for CASSPGGPTLYGYTF.